Below, one T cell receptor (beta chain) is given with its context. What it binds is unknown. With 11 bases removed from V and 8 bases from J, the gap between germline ends came to 15 bases. CDR3 length: 11 residues. Germline-derived CDR1 and CDR2 are LNHDA and SQIVND (reference sequence). With 60 Vbeta and 13 Jbeta primers, the PCR was carried out. Measured with immunoSEQ multiplex PCR; TCRdb has only the in-frame clones, and not every one. In all, the sample yields roughly 76,000 clones. This sample stems from a study of cytomegalovirus exposure and HLA in healthy donors. Study results and caveats: Highly shared sequence variants in one cluster were likely a sequencing artifact.

Source material: PBMCs. The genes are TRBV19 and TRBJ1-2; D might be TRBD1 (5 bases). This TCR was recovered from a female donor in good health and CMV-seropositive. The CDR3 reads CAVGGTYGYTF. Here the CDR3 DNA reads TGTGCCGTCGGGGGGACGTACGGCTACACCTTC.